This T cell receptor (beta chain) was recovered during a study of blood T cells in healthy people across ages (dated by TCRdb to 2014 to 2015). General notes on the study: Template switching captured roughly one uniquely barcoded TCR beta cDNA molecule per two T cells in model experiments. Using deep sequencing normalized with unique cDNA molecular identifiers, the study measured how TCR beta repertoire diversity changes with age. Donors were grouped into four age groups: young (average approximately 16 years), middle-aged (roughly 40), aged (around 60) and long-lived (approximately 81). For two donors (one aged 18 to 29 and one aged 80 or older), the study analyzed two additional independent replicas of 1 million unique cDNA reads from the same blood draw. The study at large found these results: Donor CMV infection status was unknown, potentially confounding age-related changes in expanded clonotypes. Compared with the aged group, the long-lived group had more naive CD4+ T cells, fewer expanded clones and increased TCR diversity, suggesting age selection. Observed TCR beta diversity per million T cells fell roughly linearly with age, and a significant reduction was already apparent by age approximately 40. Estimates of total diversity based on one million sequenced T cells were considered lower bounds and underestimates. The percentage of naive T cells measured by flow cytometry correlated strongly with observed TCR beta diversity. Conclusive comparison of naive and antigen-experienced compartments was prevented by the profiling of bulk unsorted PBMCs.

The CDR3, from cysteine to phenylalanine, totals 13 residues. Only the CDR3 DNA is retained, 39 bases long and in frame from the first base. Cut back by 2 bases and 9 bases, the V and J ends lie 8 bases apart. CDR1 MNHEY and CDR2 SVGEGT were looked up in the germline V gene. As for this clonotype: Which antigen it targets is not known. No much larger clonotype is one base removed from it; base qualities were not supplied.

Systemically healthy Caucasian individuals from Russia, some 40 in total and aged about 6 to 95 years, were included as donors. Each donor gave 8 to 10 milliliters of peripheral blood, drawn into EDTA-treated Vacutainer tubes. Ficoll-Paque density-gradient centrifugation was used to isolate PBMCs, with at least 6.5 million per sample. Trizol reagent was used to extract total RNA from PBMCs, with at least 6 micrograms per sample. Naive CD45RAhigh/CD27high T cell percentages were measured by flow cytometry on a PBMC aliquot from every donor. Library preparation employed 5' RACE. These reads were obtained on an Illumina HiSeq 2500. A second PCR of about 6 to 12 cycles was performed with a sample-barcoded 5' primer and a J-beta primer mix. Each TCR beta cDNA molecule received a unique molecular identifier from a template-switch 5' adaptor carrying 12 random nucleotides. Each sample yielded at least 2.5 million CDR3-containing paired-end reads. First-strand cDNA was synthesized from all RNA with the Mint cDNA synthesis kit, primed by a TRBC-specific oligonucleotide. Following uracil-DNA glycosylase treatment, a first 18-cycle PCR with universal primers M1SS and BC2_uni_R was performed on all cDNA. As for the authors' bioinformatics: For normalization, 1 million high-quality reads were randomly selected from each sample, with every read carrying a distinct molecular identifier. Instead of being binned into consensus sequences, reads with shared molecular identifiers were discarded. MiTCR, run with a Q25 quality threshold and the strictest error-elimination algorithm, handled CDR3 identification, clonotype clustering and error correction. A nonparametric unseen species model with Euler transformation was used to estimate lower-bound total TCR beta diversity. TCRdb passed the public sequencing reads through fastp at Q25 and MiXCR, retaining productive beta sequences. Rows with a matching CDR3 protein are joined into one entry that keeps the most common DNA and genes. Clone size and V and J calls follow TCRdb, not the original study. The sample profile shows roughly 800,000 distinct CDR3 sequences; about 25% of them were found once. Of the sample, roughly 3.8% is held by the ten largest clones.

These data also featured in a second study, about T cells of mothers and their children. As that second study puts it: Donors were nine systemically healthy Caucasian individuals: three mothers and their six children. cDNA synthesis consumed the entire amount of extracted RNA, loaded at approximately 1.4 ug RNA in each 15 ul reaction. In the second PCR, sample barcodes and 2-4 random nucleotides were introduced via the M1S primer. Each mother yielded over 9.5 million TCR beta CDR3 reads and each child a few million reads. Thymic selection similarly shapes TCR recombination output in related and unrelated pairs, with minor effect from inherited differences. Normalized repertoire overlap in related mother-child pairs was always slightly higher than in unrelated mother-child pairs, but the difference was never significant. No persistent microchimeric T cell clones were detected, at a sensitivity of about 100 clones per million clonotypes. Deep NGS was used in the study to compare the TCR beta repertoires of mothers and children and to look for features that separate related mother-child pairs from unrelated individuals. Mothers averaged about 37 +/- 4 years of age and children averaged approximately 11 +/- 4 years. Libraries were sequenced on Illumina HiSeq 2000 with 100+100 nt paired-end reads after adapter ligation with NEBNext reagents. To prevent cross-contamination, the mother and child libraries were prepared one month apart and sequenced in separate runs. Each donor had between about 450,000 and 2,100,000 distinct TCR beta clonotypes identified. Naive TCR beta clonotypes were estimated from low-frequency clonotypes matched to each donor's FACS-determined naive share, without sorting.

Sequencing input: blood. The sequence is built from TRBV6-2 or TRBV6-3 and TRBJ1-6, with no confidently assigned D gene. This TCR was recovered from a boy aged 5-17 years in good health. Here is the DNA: TGTGCCAGCAGTTACGCTACCAGTTCACCCCTCCACTTT. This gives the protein CASSYATSSPLHF.